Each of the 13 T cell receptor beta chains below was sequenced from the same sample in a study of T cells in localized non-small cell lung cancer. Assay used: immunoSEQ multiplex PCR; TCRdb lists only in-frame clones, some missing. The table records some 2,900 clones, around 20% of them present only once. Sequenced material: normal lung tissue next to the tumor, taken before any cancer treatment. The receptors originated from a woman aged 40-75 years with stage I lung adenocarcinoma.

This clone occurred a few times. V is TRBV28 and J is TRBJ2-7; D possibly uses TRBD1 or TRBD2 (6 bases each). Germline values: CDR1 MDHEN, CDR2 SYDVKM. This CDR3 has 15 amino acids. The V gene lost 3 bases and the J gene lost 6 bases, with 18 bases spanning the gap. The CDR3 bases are TGTGCCAGCAGTTTCCGGGGGCAGCCTTCGGGCGAGCAGTACTTC. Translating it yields CASSFRGQPSGEQYF.

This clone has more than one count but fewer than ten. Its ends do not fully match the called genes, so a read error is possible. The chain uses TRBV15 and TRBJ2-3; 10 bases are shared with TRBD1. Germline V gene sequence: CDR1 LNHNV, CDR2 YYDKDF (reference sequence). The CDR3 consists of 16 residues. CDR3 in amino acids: CASSSAGQGDTDTQYF. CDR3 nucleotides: TGTGCCAGCAGCTCAGCCGGACAGGGGGACACAGATACGCAGTATTTT. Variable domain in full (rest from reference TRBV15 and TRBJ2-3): DAMVIQNPRYQVTQFGKPVTLSCSQTLNHNVMYWYQQKSSQAPKLLFHYYDKDFNNEADTPDNFQSRRPNTSFCFLDIRSPGLGDTAMYLCASSSAGQGDTDTQYFGPGTRLTVL.

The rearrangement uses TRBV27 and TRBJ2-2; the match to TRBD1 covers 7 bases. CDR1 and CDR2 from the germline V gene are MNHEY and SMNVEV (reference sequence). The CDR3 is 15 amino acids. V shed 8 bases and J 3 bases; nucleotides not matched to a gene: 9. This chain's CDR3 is CASALQGRDTGELFF. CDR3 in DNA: TGTGCCAGCGCTCTACAGGGGCGGGACACCGGGGAGCTGTTTTTT.

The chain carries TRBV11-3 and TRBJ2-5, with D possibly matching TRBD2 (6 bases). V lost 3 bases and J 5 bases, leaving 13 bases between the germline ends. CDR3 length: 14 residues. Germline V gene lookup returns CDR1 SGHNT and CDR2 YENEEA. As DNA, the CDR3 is TGTGCCAGCAGCTTGACTAGTACTGCTGAGACCCAGTACTTC. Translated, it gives CASSLTSTAETQYF.

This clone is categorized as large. Here the CDR3 DNA reads TGTGCCAGCAGTTCCCCGACTAGCGTCCACCTTACTTTCTACGAGCAGTACTTC. Its translation: CASSSPTSVHLTFYEQYF. The chain carries TRBV6-8 and TRBJ2-7, with TRBD2 identical over 8 bases. Looked up from germline, CDR1 is MNHGY and CDR2 is SAAAGT. The junction had 17 bases not matched to a gene; V was cut back by 4 bases and J by 3 bases. The CDR3 covers 18 residues.

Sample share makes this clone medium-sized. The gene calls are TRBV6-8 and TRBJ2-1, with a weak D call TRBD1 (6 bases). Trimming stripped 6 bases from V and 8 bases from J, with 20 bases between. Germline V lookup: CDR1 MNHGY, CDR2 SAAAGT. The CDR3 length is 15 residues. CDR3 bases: TGTGCCAGCAGCCCCCCTACCACAGGGCCGGATGAGCAGTTCTTC. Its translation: CASSPPTTGPDEQFF.

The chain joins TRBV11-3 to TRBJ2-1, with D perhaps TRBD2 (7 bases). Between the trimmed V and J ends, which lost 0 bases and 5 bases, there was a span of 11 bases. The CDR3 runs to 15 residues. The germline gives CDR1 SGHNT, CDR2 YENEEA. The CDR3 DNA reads TGTGCCAGCAGCTTAGAAAGGGGGGGGAACAATGAGCAGTTCTTC. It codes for CASSLERGGNNEQFF.

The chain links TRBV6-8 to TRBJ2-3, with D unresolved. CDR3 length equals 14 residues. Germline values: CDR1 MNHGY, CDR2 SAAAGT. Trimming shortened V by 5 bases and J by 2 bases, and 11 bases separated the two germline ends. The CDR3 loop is CASSKVTITDTQYF. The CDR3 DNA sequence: TGTGCCAGCAGTAAAGTGACGATCACAGATACGCAGTATTTT.

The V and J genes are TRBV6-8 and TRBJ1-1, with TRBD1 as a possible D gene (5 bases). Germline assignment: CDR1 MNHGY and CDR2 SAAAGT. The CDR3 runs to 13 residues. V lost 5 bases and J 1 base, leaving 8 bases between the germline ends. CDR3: CASSDSENTEAFF. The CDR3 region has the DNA TGTGCCAGCAGTGACAGTGAGAACACTGAAGCTTTCTTT.

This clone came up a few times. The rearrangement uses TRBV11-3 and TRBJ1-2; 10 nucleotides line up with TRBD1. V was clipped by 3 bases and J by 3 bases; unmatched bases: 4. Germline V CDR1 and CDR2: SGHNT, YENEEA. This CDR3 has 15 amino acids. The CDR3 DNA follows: TGTGCCAGCAGCTTTGACAGGGGGCAGCACTATGGCTACACCTTC. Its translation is CASSFDRGQHYGYTF.

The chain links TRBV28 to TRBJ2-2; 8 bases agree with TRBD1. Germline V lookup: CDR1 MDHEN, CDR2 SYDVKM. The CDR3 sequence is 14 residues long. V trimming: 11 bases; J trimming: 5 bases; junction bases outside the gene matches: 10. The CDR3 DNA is TGTGCCGGCGCACCAGGGGGCAGGACCGGGGAGCTGTTTTTT. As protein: CAGAPGGRTGELFF.

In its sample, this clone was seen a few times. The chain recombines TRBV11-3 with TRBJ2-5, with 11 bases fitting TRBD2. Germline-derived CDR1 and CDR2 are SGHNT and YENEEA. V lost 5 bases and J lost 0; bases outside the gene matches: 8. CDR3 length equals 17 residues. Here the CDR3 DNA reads TGTGCCAGCAGCCTGGGGACTAGCGGACTGTACCAAGAGACCCAGTACTTC. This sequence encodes CASSLGTSGLYQETQYF.

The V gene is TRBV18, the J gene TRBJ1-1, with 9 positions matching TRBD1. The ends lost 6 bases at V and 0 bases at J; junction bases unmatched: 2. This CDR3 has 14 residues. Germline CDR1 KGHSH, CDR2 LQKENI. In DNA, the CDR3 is TGTGCCAGCTCGCGGGACAGGGTGAACACTGAAGCTTTCTTT. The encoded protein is CASSRDRVNTEAFF.